This T cell receptor (beta chain) was profiled in a study of blood T cell repertoires in COVID-19. Study context: Material from acute and convalescent COVID-19 was sourced from the United States, Italy and Spain. T cells, B-cell-depleted T cells, or PBMCs supplied cDNA or gDNA.

This clone was seen a handful of times. This CDR3 region has 14 residues. V gave up 4 bases and J gave up 7 bases; unmatched junction bases: 9. CDR1 MNHEY and CDR2 SVGAGI come from the germline V gene. Per the authors' pipeline: Estimated nucleated cell counts came from reference gene primer amplification. Libraries were prepared by immunoSEQ multiplex PCR; TCRdb keeps only in-frame clonotypes and omits some of them. V and J calls and clone size are those listed in that table; D and trimming were worked out from the DNA. In the table there are fewer than 450,000 clones, roughly 88% of which are singletons.

Sequencing was done on a sample of peripheral blood. V usage is TRBV6-5 and J usage is TRBJ1-2; 7 bases match TRBD1. The TCR comes from a woman aged 45-60 years with COVID-19, enrolled during active disease. The CDR3 loop is CASSSQGIRPGYTF. The DNA of the CDR3 is TGTGCCAGCAGTTCACAGGGGATACGGCCTGGCTACACCTTC.